The rows below give T cell receptor beta chains drawn from one sample of a study of CXCR3-negative and CXCR3-positive naive CD8 T cells. TCRdb re-called the 5' RACE reads; every CDR3 protein appears as one record, without DNA. In total, the table holds approximately 74,000 distinct CDR3 sequences. The sample consisted of naive CXCR3- CD8+ T cells from blood. The origin of the receptors is a human donor in good health. Some clones in this sample may be carry-over from other donors' samples. Each CDR3 is given with its conserved first and last residue.

V,J,CDR3
TRBV2,TRBJ2-1,CASRAGTGFYNEQFF
TRBV12-3/TRBV12-4,TRBJ2-7,CASSYTHEQYF
TRBV7-9,TRBJ2-2,CASSLYAVGELFF
TRBV29-1,TRBJ2-7,CSVEVEDGLSQVEQYF
TRBV7-9,TRBJ1-4,CASGATNEKLFF
TRBV7-9,TRBJ2-7,CASTPRGRDEQYF
TRBV4-1,TRBJ2-5,CASSQGLAGGEETQYF
TRBV7-9,TRBJ1-5,CASSLAQGNQPQHF
TRBV20-1,TRBJ1-2,CSQGQEPAYGYTF
TRBV14,TRBJ2-1,CASSQALAGEGEQFF
TRBV20-1,TRBJ1-2,CSARDPGNYGYTF
TRBV4-1,TRBJ2-2,CASSQERGGGTGELFF
TRBV7-9,TRBJ2-7,CASSLGWGSPYEQYF
TRBV5-1,TRBJ2-2,CASSAPDNRVGELFF
TRBV29-1,TRBJ2-7,CSVEGDYREQYF
TRBV5-8,TRBJ2-3,CASSFVWRVTSRADTDTQYF
TRBV15,TRBJ2-7,CATSRERGLVVYEQYF
TRBV29-1,TRBJ2-1,CSVESGRGSYNEQFF
TRBV4-3,TRBJ2-5,CASSHPAGGPAETQYF
TRBV29-1,TRBJ2-2,CSAEDLGGELFF
TRBV29-1,TRBJ2-1,CSVKGSGHSYNEQFF
TRBV7-9,TRBJ2-7,CASSLVGDNEQYF
TRBV5-6,TRBJ1-1,CASSLVGLRQQNTEAFF
TRBV29-1,TRBJ2-2,CSATGQGDSTGELFF
TRBV7-2,TRBJ2-1,CASSHSSGRTNEQFF
TRBV25-1,TRBJ2-5,CASSESPGTGSYLYQETQYF
TRBV7-9,TRBJ1-1,CASSPGWDTEAFF
TRBV11-2,TRBJ2-3,CASSYGGALTDTQYF
TRBV10-3,TRBJ2-3,CAIRDPFIETGGDSDTQYF
TRBV7-8,TRBJ2-3,CASSYGLAGETSTDTQYF
TRBV28,TRBJ2-1,CASSFSGAPYNEQFF
TRBV29-1,TRBJ2-7,CSVVNRTGVNEQYF
TRBV29-1,TRBJ2-1,CSVEGYGNEQFF
TRBV7-3,TRBJ1-1,CASSPTANTEAFF
TRBV29-1,TRBJ1-2,CSAKGQANNLAGYTF
TRBV20-1,TRBJ1-1,CSAKDRVFMNTEAFF
TRBV29-1,TRBJ2-1,CSGVFDRPYNEQFF
TRBV7-9,TRBJ1-4,CASSSSQEKLFF
TRBV7-9,TRBJ2-7,CASSLRRYEQYF
TRBV2,TRBJ2-7,CASSQLAGYSYEQYF
TRBV7-9,TRBJ2-7,CASSLMGASGLYEQYF
TRBV28,TRBJ1-2,CASSYYREDATYGYTF
TRBV29-1,TRBJ2-2,CSVESGFPGELFF
TRBV21-1,TRBJ2-1,CASSMLDRGVGHSSYNEQFF
TRBV5-1,TRBJ2-3,CASSSIGGDTQYF
TRBV7-9,TRBJ2-1,CASSSTAPGQGSNEQFF
TRBV29-1,TRBJ2-1,CSVVEGGRAYNEQFF
TRBV7-2,TRBJ2-7,CASSLLLETLGDEQYF
TRBV29-1,TRBJ2-1,CSVEEAGVENEQFF
TRBV28,TRBJ2-7,CASSLLEGGQVGQYF
TRBV7-8,TRBJ1-1,CASSHTGNLNTEAFF
TRBV4-2,TRBJ2-1,CASSPPNRDLTSNEQFF
TRBV29-1,TRBJ2-1,CSVDGSLGANEQFF
TRBV25-1,TRBJ2-2,CASTPAGTTSITGELFF